These 30 T cell receptor beta chains came from one sample sequenced in a study of vaccination effects on CD4 cells after COVID-19 (dated 2022 in TCRdb). No antigen has been identified for these receptors. After around ten days of culture, CD4+ T cells were isolated with the EasySep CD4+ T cell isolation kit. Library preparation employed the immunoSEQ multiplex PCR assay. Not all clones reach the TCRdb copy of this immuneACCESS table, which keeps in-frame sequences only. Checked studies attribute under half of the gap to unresolved V genes and leave the rest unexplained. Here the sample has about 74,000 clones; 70% to 80% occur a single time. Together, the top ten hold about 2.1% of the sample. The sequencing here drew on CD4+ T cells from PBMCs cultured without peptide, taken before COVID-19 vaccination. The source is a human donor who received a COVID-19 vaccine.

The V and J genes are TRBV15 and TRBJ1-4; no definite D call. Germline CDR1 reads LNHNV; CDR2 reads YYDKDF (reference sequence). The CDR3 is 15 amino acids. V dropped 6 bases and J dropped 5 bases, with 16 bases sitting between them. CDR3 region: CATSTQTVINEKLFF. In nucleotides, the CDR3 is TGTGCCACCAGTACCCAAACCGTTATCAATGAAAAACTGTTTTTT.

This chain joins TRBV5-4 and TRBJ1-2, with no clear D. Looked up from germline, CDR1 is SGHNT and CDR2 is YYREEE (reference sequence). The V gene lost 4 bases and the J gene lost 3 bases, with 7 bases spanning the gap. The CDR3 totals 12 residues. CDR3 nucleotide sequence: TGTGCCAGCAGCGCCCGGGACTATGGCTACACCTTC. Amino acids: CASSARDYGYTF.

This clone was seen a few times. The chain couples TRBV24-1 to TRBJ1-2; 8 bases agree with TRBD1. Per the germline V gene, CDR1 is KGHDR and CDR2 is SFDVKD. V lost 11 bases to trimming and J lost 6 bases; unmatched junction nucleotides: 1. The CDR3 has 10 amino acids. The CDR3 region is CAKTGDGYTF. CDR3 DNA sequence: TGTGCCAAGACAGGGGATGGCTACACCTTC.

The chain combines TRBV3-1 (or the pseudogene TRBV3-2) with TRBJ1-1; D might be TRBD1 (5 bases). Per the germline V gene, CDR1 is LGHDT and CDR2 is YNNKEL (reference sequence). This CDR3 spans 12 amino acids. CDR3 bases: TGTGCTACGGGTGGGGGTTACACTGAAGCTTTCTTT. Residues: CATGGGYTEAFF.

In its sample, this clone was seen a few times. The chain recombines TRBV19 with TRBJ1-1, with D unresolved. Germline lookup yields CDR1 LNHDA and CDR2 SQIVND (reference sequence). V was cut by 5 bases and J by 0 bases, with 10 bases left in between. CDR3 length equals 14 residues. The CDR3 DNA is TGTGCCAGTAGTGACGGCCCCATGAACACTGAAGCTTTCTTT. This encodes CASSDGPMNTEAFF.

This clone was observed a few times. The V and J genes are TRBV6-6 and TRBJ1-1; 9 bases are a match to TRBD1. Germline values: CDR1 MNHNY, CDR2 SVGAGI (reference sequence). Trimming took 8 bases from V and 10 from J; bases not matched to a gene: 8. The CDR3 has 12 amino acids. Written as DNA, the CDR3 is TGTGCCAGCCGCATACAGGGGGCTGGAGCTTTCTTT. This encodes CASRIQGAGAFF.

CDR3 sequence (DNA): TGCAGTGCTTGGGGGGGCTACGAGCAGTACGTC. Amino acid sequence: CSAWGGYEQYV. The chain links TRBV20-1 to TRBJ2-7, with 7 bases that match TRBD2. Germline V lookup: CDR1 DFQATT, CDR2 SNEGSKA (reference sequence). This CDR3 comprises 11 residues. Trimming took 5 bases from V and 3 from J; bases not matched to a gene: 1.

CDR3 loop: CASSLADSGGPNTDTQYF. For the CDR3, the DNA is TGTGCCAGCAGCTTAGCTGATAGCGGGGGGCCTAACACAGATACGCAGTATTTT. This rearrangement joins TRBV7-9 to TRBJ2-3; 10 bases agree with TRBD2. CDR1 and CDR2 (germline): SEHNR, FQNEAQ (reference sequence). CDR3 size: 18 residues. Losses at the gene ends were 0 bases for V and 2 bases for J; bases not matched to a gene: 8.

The genes are TRBV28 and TRBJ1-3, with D unclear. The CDR3 runs 14 residues. V was trimmed by 7 bases and J by 0 bases, leaving 10 bases between them. Germline assignment: CDR1 MDHEN and CDR2 SYDVKM. CDR3 in amino acids: CASTSPSSGNTIYF. The CDR3 coding sequence is TGTGCCAGCACCAGCCCGAGCTCTGGAAACACCATATATTTT.

The sample holds a few counts of this clone. The genes are TRBV4-1 and TRBJ2-2, with D unclear. Trimming removed 1 base from V and 4 bases from J, with 10 bases in between. The length of the CDR3 is 15 residues. Germline loops: CDR1 MGHRA, CDR2 YSYEKL. The DNA of the CDR3 is TGCGCCAGCAGCCAAGCACACGGACCCACCGGGGAGCTGTTTTTT. Protein: CASSQAHGPTGELFF.

The rearrangement joins TRBV5-1 to TRBJ1-1; no definite D call. This CDR3 is 14 amino acids long. CDR1 is SGHRS and CDR2 is YFSETQ in the germline V gene. The V end lost 4 bases, the J end lost 1 base, and 11 bases lay between the germline ends. The CDR3 sequence is CASSPVLENTEAFF. In DNA, the CDR3 is TGCGCCAGCAGCCCCGTTCTGGAGAACACTGAAGCTTTCTTT.

The J gene is TRBJ2-2, the V gene TRBV6-5; D is perhaps TRBD2 (6 bases). The CDR3 length is 13 residues. V was clipped by 8 bases and J by 6 bases, with 13 bases between them. Germline assignment: CDR1 MNHEY and CDR2 SVGAGI. Here the CDR3 DNA reads TGTGCCAGCCTCCTCGGGGGAGCCGGGGAGCTGTTTTTT. This encodes CASLLGGAGELFF.

The rearrangement links TRBV5-6 to TRBJ2-5; tentative D call: TRBD2 (7 bases). V was trimmed by 2 bases and J by 4 bases, leaving 15 bases between them. This CDR3 spans 15 amino acids. Germline V CDR1 and CDR2: SGHDT, YYEEEE. The CDR3 here is CASSLLRAGAETQYF. CDR3 DNA: TGTGCCAGCAGCTTACTGAGGGCGGGGGCAGAGACCCAGTACTTC.

The gene calls are TRBV6-5 and TRBJ1-1; 9 nucleotides line up with TRBD1. The germline V gene encodes CDR1 MNHEY and CDR2 SVGAGI. The CDR3 extends over 14 amino acids. V lost 6 bases to trimming and J lost 3 bases; unmatched junction nucleotides: 5. This chain's CDR3 is CASRRDRDDTEAFF. For the CDR3, the DNA is TGTGCCAGCAGGAGGGACAGGGACGACACTGAAGCTTTCTTT.

This clone has only a few counts. CDR3 in DNA: TGCGCCAGCAGACGAGGACTAGCGGGGGGAAAAAATGAGCAGTTCTTC. Its translation is CASRRGLAGGKNEQFF. The V gene is TRBV4-1, the J gene TRBJ2-1; TRBD2 agrees at 14 bases. Germline lookup yields CDR1 MGHRA and CDR2 YSYEKL. V lost 6 bases and J lost 7; bases outside the gene matches: 8. This CDR3 is built from 16 residues.

The J gene is TRBJ2-7, the V gene TRBV30; TRBD2 agrees at 8 bases. The CDR3 sequence is 14 residues long. Germline V lookup: CDR1 GTSNPN, CDR2 SVGIG (reference sequence). After removal of 1 base from V and 2 bases from J, the junction contained 4 bases not matched to a gene. The CDR3 region is CAWSGGGLAYEQYV. The CDR3 DNA reads as TGTGCCTGGAGTGGCGGGGGGCTAGCCTACGAGCAGTACGTC.

The chain combines TRBV11-2 with TRBJ2-7; D is uncertain. Per the germline V gene, CDR1 is SGHAT and CDR2 is FQNNGV. The CDR3 totals 14 residues. V dropped 2 bases and J dropped 0 bases, with 8 bases sitting between them. As DNA, the CDR3 is TGTGCCAGCAGCTTAATTCCGAGCTCCTACGAGCAGTACGTC. It translates to CASSLIPSSYEQYV.

This sequence joins TRBV7-8 and TRBJ2-7; D is uncertain. CDR1 and CDR2 from the germline V gene are SGHVS and FQNEAQ. V lost 0 bases and J lost 1, with 4 bases in between. The length of the CDR3 is 13 residues. CDR3 nucleotides: TGTGCCAGCAGCTTAGCTGGGTCCTACGAGCAGTACGTC. Translation: CASSLAGSYEQYV.

This clone was counted between two and nine times. The rearrangement uses TRBV10-1 and TRBJ1-5; TRBD1 matches at 9 bases. The germline V gene encodes CDR1 WNHNN and CDR2 SYGVQD (reference sequence). The CDR3 runs to 12 residues. J was trimmed by 5 bases and V by 10 bases; bases with no gene match: 3. CDR3 residues: CAIGTGHQPQHF. The CDR3, as DNA: TGCGCCATCGGGACAGGGCATCAGCCCCAGCATTTT.

The CDR3 sequence is CASSLTGDRMNTEAFF. In DNA form, the CDR3 reads TGCGCCAGCAGCTTAACAGGGGACAGGATGAACACTGAAGCTTTCTTT. J is TRBJ1-1 and V is TRBV5-1; 8 bases align to TRBD1. V gave up 2 bases and J gave up 0 bases; unmatched junction bases: 6. The CDR3 length is 16 residues. Germline-derived CDR1 and CDR2 are SGHRS and YFSETQ.

The V and J genes are TRBV5-4 and TRBJ2-3; TRBD2 agrees at 13 bases. This CDR3 contains 18 residues. The V segment lost 0 bases and the J segment 3 bases; nucleotides outside the gene matches: 7. CDR1 and CDR2 from the germline V gene are SGHNT and YYREEE (reference sequence). Here the CDR3 reads CASSLAPRLAGGTDTQYF. The CDR3 coding sequence is TGTGCCAGCAGCTTGGCCCCGCGACTAGCGGGGGGAACAGATACGCAGTATTTT.

The chain combines TRBV5-1 with TRBJ2-2; TRBD1 might be the D (6 bases). V gave up 3 bases and J gave up 5 bases, with 17 bases separating them. The CDR3 is 16 residues long. Germline assignment: CDR1 SGHRS and CDR2 YFSETQ. The CDR3 loop is CASSYRAGGRTGELFF. In DNA form, the CDR3 reads TGCGCCAGCAGCTATAGGGCTGGGGGCCGGACCGGGGAGCTGTTTTTT.

The chain joins TRBV19 to TRBJ2-2; 8 bases agree with TRBD2. The CDR3 covers 16 residues. Germline values: CDR1 LNHDA, CDR2 SQIVND (reference sequence). Unmatched junction bases numbered 4, after V lost 4 bases and J lost 0 bases. The chain's CDR3 is CASSRSGGSNTGELFF. The DNA for the CDR3 is TGTGCCAGTAGTAGGAGCGGGGGATCGAACACCGGGGAGCTGTTTTTT.

This clone has only a few counts. V is TRBV19 and J is TRBJ2-3, with TRBD2 identical over 10 bases. Unmatched junction bases numbered 16, after V lost 6 bases and J lost 7 bases. CDR3 length equals 17 residues. Germline V gives CDR1 LNHDA, CDR2 SQIVND (reference sequence). The CDR3 here is CASSRSPSGGALNTQYF. The CDR3 DNA reads TGTGCCAGTAGCCGAAGCCCCAGCGGGGGGGCCTTAAATACGCAGTATTTT.

This chain joins TRBV7-2 and TRBJ2-1, with a possible D match to TRBD2 (7 bases). The CDR3 contains 14 residues. The V end lost 1 base, the J end lost 15 bases, and 19 bases lay between the germline ends. CDR1 is SGHTA, CDR2 FQGNSA, per germline. For the CDR3, the DNA is TGTGCCAGCAGCTTAGGTTTTGCGGGGGCCTTGCCGTTCTTC. Protein product: CASSLGFAGALPFF.

V usage is TRBV2 and J usage is TRBJ1-4; TRBD1 matches 8 bases. Germline V CDR1 and CDR2: SNHLY, FYNNEI. The CDR3 sequence is 14 residues long. After removal of 6 bases from V and 4 bases from J, the junction contained 4 bases not matched to a gene. The chain's CDR3 is CASSPDRVNEKLFF. As DNA, the CDR3 is TGTGCCAGCAGCCCGGACAGGGTTAATGAAAAACTGTTTTTT.

This chain links TRBV5-1 with TRBJ1-4; 8 bases map to TRBD1. J was trimmed by 6 bases and V by 2 bases; bases with no gene match: 6. The CDR3 contains 15 residues. Per germline, CDR1 SGHRS and CDR2 YFSETQ. CDR3 DNA sequence: TGCGCCAGCAGCTTTACCAGGGGGCGGGATGAAAAACTGTTTTTT. Amino acids: CASSFTRGRDEKLFF.

The chain combines TRBV2 with TRBJ2-3; tentative D call: TRBD1 (6 bases). Looked up from germline, CDR1 is SNHLY and CDR2 is FYNNEI. V was pared by 7 bases and J by 6 bases, with 17 bases between. The CDR3 is 14 residues long. CDR3 DNA: TGTGCCAGCACCTGGACAGTCCCCCAGGATACGCAGTATTTT. This codes for CASTWTVPQDTQYF.

CDR3 amino acids: CASSQNPPGSGANVLTF. The CDR3 nucleotides read TGTGCCAGCAGCCAAAACCCCCCCGGCTCTGGGGCCAACGTCCTGACTTTC. The chain combines TRBV7-3 with TRBJ2-6, with unresolved D. This CDR3 is built from 17 residues. V was cut by 5 bases and J by 0 bases, with 14 bases left in between. Germline CDR1 and CDR2: SGHTA and FQGTGA.

The J gene is TRBJ2-2, the V gene TRBV7-3; D not resolved. The CDR3 is 15 amino acids. V was shortened by 2 bases and J by 1 base, with 8 bases between the two germline ends. Germline assignment: CDR1 SGHTA and CDR2 FQGTGA. CDR3 bases: TGTGCCAGCAGCTTACACCCCGTGAACACCGGGGAGCTGTTTTTT. This encodes CASSLHPVNTGELFF.